The present entry profiles one T cell receptor (beta chain) with its context. What it binds is not known. The data belong to a study of T-cell memory formation after mild COVID-19. Study as a whole: TCR clusters largely stayed donor specific. Whole-study results and caveats: Prior to infection, memory already included some responding clones, suggesting cross-reactive memory joined.

A 5'RACE reaction primed in the constant segment made cDNA libraries of TCR alpha and TCR beta, and these carried sample barcodes and UMIs. TCRdb passed the 5' RACE reads through MiXCR, listing each CDR3 protein once. The data contain under 300,000 distinct CDR3 sequences, about 17% of them singletons. With V trimmed by 6 bases and J by 4 bases, 2 bases remained unmatched. CDR3 length: 14 residues. Germline loops: CDR1 LNHDA, CDR2 SQIVND (reference sequence). J is TRBJ2-5 and V is TRBV19, with 13 bases aligning to TRBD2. The sequence derives from a man between 18 and 29 years old who had mild COVID-19 (a few samples of this study predate the infection). Cell type and time point are not known. The sequencing sample was made of PBMCs or a T cell subset sorted from them (not recorded which). CDR3 sequence reads: CASRGLAGRETQYF. The CDR3 DNA reads as TGTGCCAGTAGGGGACTAGCGGGGCGAGAGACCCAGTACTTC.